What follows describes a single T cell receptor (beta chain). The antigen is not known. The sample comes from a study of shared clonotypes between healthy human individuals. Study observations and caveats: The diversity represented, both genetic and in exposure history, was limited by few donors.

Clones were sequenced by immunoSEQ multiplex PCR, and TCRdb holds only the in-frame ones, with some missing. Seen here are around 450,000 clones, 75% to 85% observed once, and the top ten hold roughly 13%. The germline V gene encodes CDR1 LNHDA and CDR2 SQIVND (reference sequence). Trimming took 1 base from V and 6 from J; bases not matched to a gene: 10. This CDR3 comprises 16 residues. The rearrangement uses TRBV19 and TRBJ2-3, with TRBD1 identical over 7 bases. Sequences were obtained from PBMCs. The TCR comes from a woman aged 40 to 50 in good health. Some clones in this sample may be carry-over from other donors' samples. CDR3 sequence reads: CASSIGSRGSFDTQYF. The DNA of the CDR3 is TGTGCCAGTAGTATAGGGAGCAGGGGGAGCTTCGATACGCAGTATTTT.